This TCR beta chain came from a study of cytomegalovirus exposure and HLA in healthy donors. Study-level background: Approximately 77 million unique TCRs from HLA-typed donors were held in an early release of data. General study findings and limits: Previous analysis showed most TCR beta V segments were productive about 87% or about 30% of the time.

The PCR ran on 60 Vbeta and 13 Jbeta primers. The data were produced by immunoSEQ multiplex PCR, yet TCRdb's version contains in-frame clones alone and is incomplete. This table holds under 200,000 clones, approximately 70% found once. Notes on this clone: Its matching antigen is unknown.

This TCR derives from a woman aged 25 to 45 in good health and CMV-seronegative. The sequencing input was PBMCs.

This CDR3 is CASSLGLAADEQYF. CDR3 sequence (DNA): TGTGCCAGCAGCTTAGGACTAGCGGCGGACGAGCAGTACTTC. This rearrangement joins TRBV5-4 to TRBJ2-7; 10 bases match TRBD2. The trim removed 2 bases at V and 5 bases at J, leaving 4 bases unmatched. The CDR3 has 14 residues. The germline gives CDR1 SGHNT, CDR2 YYREEE (reference sequence).